This entry lists 6 T cell receptor beta chains sequenced from one sample in a study of low-dose radiotherapy and immunotherapy resistance in tumors. Alpha- and beta-chain coverage of first-strand cDNA came from TRAV- and TRBV-specific primers. An approximately 19-cycle PCR with a constant-region primer and V-primer adapter amplified TCRs. In TCRdb, the reads were re-called with MiXCR into one record per CDR3 protein. The sample lists fewer than 110,000 distinct CDR3 sequences, under 25% seen once, with roughly 4% in the top ten. Time point meaning: after trial treatment. As to treatment: LDRT plus nivolumab, ipilimumab, low-dose cyclophosphamide and aspirin (RACIN trial). The sequencing here drew on PBMCs, taken after low-dose radiotherapy plus immunotherapy. The receptor source for this set is a male donor with prostate cancer.

This clonotype has a count of ten or more. The chain joins TRBV20-1 to TRBJ2-4; 7 nucleotides match TRBD1. J gave up 8 bases and V 0 bases, and 7 bases lay outside the gene matches. This CDR3 contains 14 residues. CDR1 is DFQATT, CDR2 SNEGSKA, per germline (reference sequence). The DNA for the CDR3 is TGCAGTGCTAGAGATCCAGGGGGTTTAGACATTCAGTACTTC. It codes for CSARDPGGLDIQYF.

This clonotype was recorded once. With only one base between it and a far larger clone, this is likely a read error. The J gene is TRBJ2-2, the V gene TRBV13; the D gene is possibly TRBD1 (6 bases). This CDR3 is built from 15 residues. Germline CDR1 PRHDT, CDR2 FYEKMQ (reference sequence). V was trimmed by 3 bases and J by 0 bases, leaving 8 bases between them. The CDR3 DNA reads as TGTGCCAGCAGCTTCGGGACAACGAACACCGGGGAGCTGTTTTTT. Its protein product is CASSFGTTNTGELFF.

This clonotype was detected ten times or more. CDR3 sequence reads: CASSESSSGADTQYF. The CDR3 DNA is TGCGCCAGCAGTGAGTCGTCTAGCGGGGCAGATACGCAGTATTTT. V gene TRBV10-1 combines with J gene TRBJ2-3, with TRBD2 matching 9 bases. V shed 0 bases and J 4 bases; nucleotides not matched to a gene: 2. The CDR3 is made up of 15 amino acids. The germline V gene encodes CDR1 WNHNN and CDR2 SYGVQD (reference sequence).

The CDR3 DNA sequence: TGTGCCAGTAGTAGAGGGACAGGGTTTCAGGAGACCCAGTACTTC. Protein: CASSRGTGFQETQYF. The V and J genes are TRBV19 and TRBJ2-5; 9 nucleotides line up with TRBD1. The germline V gene encodes CDR1 LNHDA and CDR2 SQIVND (reference sequence). The CDR3 runs 15 residues. With 4 bases clipped from V and 5 bases from J, the junction kept 8 bases outside the gene matches.

This clonotype was counted at least ten times. The rearrangement joins TRBV11-1 to TRBJ2-1, with TRBD1 matching 9 bases. V shed 1 base and J 8 bases; nucleotides not matched to a gene: 6. Germline V CDR1 and CDR2: SGHAT, FQDESV (reference sequence). The CDR3 loop spans 15 amino acids. Here the CDR3 reads CASSLGDRAFDEQFF. The CDR3 nucleotides read TGTGCCAGCAGCTTAGGGGACAGGGCTTTCGATGAGCAGTTCTTC.

V gene TRBV20-1 combines with J gene TRBJ2-5; possible D gene TRBD2, 6 bases. CDR1 and CDR2 (germline): DFQATT, SNEGSKA (reference sequence). Trimming shortened V by 6 bases and J by 3 bases, and 17 bases separated the two germline ends. The CDR3 runs to 14 residues. The CDR3 sequence: CSAPPGLAKETQYF. The CDR3 DNA reads TGCAGTGCCCCCCCAGGGCTAGCGAAAGAGACCCAGTACTTC.